The rows below give T cell receptor beta chains drawn from one sample of a study of blood T cell repertoires in COVID-19. This table comes from immunoSEQ multiplex PCR, and its TCRdb copy is limited to in-frame clones, with some not included. The table shows 200,000 to 250,000 clones, with 84% occurring only once. Sequencing input: peripheral blood. The receptors come from a woman aged 60-75 years who had recovered from COVID-19. The CDR3 runs from the conserved cysteine through the conserved F or W. The order of the fields is D gene, clone size, V gene, J gene, CDR3 protein, CDR3 DNA. A D gene is named only where the DNA matches it firmly. Size values are once, few and many counts, or a class for expanded clones, and some rows have none.

D gene: .
clone size: .
V gene: TRBV10-3
J gene: TRBJ1-4
CDR3 protein: CAISDTPGARRGDEKLFF
CDR3 DNA: TGTGCCATCAGTGATACGCCAGGGGCCCGCCGGGGGGATGAAAAACTGTTTTTT

D gene: TRBD1
clone size: .
V gene: TRBV7-9
J gene: TRBJ1-2
CDR3 protein: CASSLDRDYGYTF
CDR3 DNA: TGTGCCAGCAGTCTGGACAGGGACTATGGCTACACCTTC

D gene: .
clone size: .
V gene: TRBV6-5
J gene: TRBJ2-3
CDR3 protein: CASSYSRQAGREQYF
CDR3 DNA: TGTGCCAGCAGTTACTCGAGACAGGCAGGGAGGGAGCAGTATTTT

D gene: TRBD2
clone size: .
V gene: TRBV5-1
J gene: TRBJ2-2
CDR3 protein: CASSLDSGVYTGELFF
CDR3 DNA: TGCGCCAGCAGCTTGGATAGCGGGGTATACACCGGGGAGCTGTTTTTT

D gene: .
clone size: many
V gene: TRBV9
J gene: TRBJ1-2
CDR3 protein: CASSVNPLSGYTF
CDR3 DNA: TGTGCCAGCAGCGTAAACCCATTGAGTGGCTACACCTTC

D gene: .
clone size: .
V gene: TRBV10-1
J gene: TRBJ1-6
CDR3 protein: CASSRSGNSPLHF
CDR3 DNA: TGCGCCAGCAGTCGTTCAGGGAATTCACCCCTCCACTTT

D gene: .
clone size: .
V gene: TRBV11-2
J gene: TRBJ2-7
CDR3 protein: CASSLGFPPGTYHEQYF
CDR3 DNA: TGCGCCAGCAGCTTAGGATTCCCGCCCGGGACATACCACGAGCAGTACTTC

D gene: .
clone size: .
V gene: TRBV9
J gene: TRBJ1-2
CDR3 protein: CASSVVGGEPYGYTF
CDR3 DNA: TGTGCCAGCAGCGTAGTTGGGGGGGAGCCTTATGGCTACACCTTC

D gene: .
clone size: .
V gene: TRBV5-1
J gene: TRBJ1-6
CDR3 protein: CASRGEGESPLHF
CDR3 DNA: TGCGCCAGCAGGGGGGAGGGGGAATCACCCCTCCACTTT

D gene: TRBD2
clone size: .
V gene: TRBV7-9
J gene: TRBJ2-5
CDR3 protein: CASSSGSGGAVETQYF
CDR3 DNA: TGTGCCAGCAGCTCAGGATCGGGGGGGGCGGTAGAGACCCAGTACTTC

D gene: .
clone size: once
V gene: TRBV27
J gene: TRBJ2-3
CDR3 protein: CASSLSLASSTDTQYF
CDR3 DNA: TGTGCCAGCAGTTTATCGCTAGCGAGTAGCACAGATACGCAGTATTTT

D gene: .
clone size: many
V gene: TRBV5-6
J gene: TRBJ1-1
CDR3 protein: CASSLSRTEAFF
CDR3 DNA: TGTGCCAGCAGCTTGTCCCGCACTGAAGCTTTCTTT

D gene: .
clone size: .
V gene: TRBV11-2
J gene: TRBJ1-6
CDR3 protein: CASSSAFQGSPLHF
CDR3 DNA: TGTGCCAGCAGCTCCGCCTTTCAGGGCTCACCCCTCCACTTT

D gene: .
clone size: .
V gene: TRBV19
J gene: TRBJ1-2
CDR3 protein: CASSIIPQNYGYTF
CDR3 DNA: TGTGCCAGTAGTATAATACCACAGAACTATGGCTACACCTTC

D gene: TRBD1
clone size: .
V gene: TRBV4-2
J gene: TRBJ1-1
CDR3 protein: CASSQPGQGTEAFF
CDR3 DNA: TGTGCCAGCAGCCAGCCGGGACAGGGCACTGAAGCTTTCTTT

D gene: TRBD1
clone size: few
V gene: TRBV5-6
J gene: TRBJ2-1
CDR3 protein: CASSRRQGVYNEQFF
CDR3 DNA: TGTGCCAGCAGTAGGCGACAGGGTGTATACAATGAGCAGTTCTTC

D gene: .
clone size: .
V gene: TRBV9
J gene: TRBJ1-4
CDR3 protein: CASSVDGGTNEKLFF
CDR3 DNA: TGTGCCAGCAGCGTAGACGGGGGAACTAATGAAAAACTGTTTTTT

D gene: TRBD1
clone size: .
V gene: TRBV5-6
J gene: TRBJ2-3
CDR3 protein: CASSLWAGGGTDTQYF
CDR3 DNA: TGTGCCAGCAGCTTGTGGGCAGGGGGCGGGACAGATACGCAGTATTTT

D gene: TRBD1
clone size: .
V gene: TRBV6-1
J gene: TRBJ1-2
CDR3 protein: CASSDPGQGTYGYTF
CDR3 DNA: TGTGCCAGCAGTGATCCGGGACAGGGTACTTATGGCTACACCTTC

D gene: .
clone size: .
V gene: TRBV6-5
J gene: TRBJ1-2
CDR3 protein: CATATGYGYTF
CDR3 DNA: TGTGCCACCGCCACCGGCTATGGCTACACCTTC

D gene: .
clone size: .
V gene: TRBV19
J gene: TRBJ1-1
CDR3 protein: CASSIRDWGMNTEAFF
CDR3 DNA: TGTGCCAGTAGTATCCGGGACTGGGGCATGAACACTGAAGCTTTCTTT

D gene: .
clone size: .
V gene: TRBV7-3
J gene: TRBJ1-1
CDR3 protein: CASSSQQGTEAFF
CDR3 DNA: TGTGCCAGCAGCTCTCAACAGGGAACTGAAGCTTTCTTT

D gene: .
clone size: .
V gene: TRBV4-3
J gene: TRBJ1-1
CDR3 protein: CASSQVGGTEAFF
CDR3 DNA: TGCGCCAGCAGCCAAGTCGGGGGAACTGAAGCTTTCTTT

D gene: .
clone size: .
V gene: TRBV20-1
J gene: TRBJ2-5
CDR3 protein: CSASGQETQYF
CDR3 DNA: TGCAGTGCTAGCGGGCAAGAGACCCAGTACTTC

D gene: .
clone size: once
V gene: TRBV19
J gene: TRBJ2-7
CDR3 protein: CASSISTGTYEQYF
CDR3 DNA: TGTGCCAGTAGTATATCTACAGGGACCTACGAGCAGTACTTC

D gene: .
clone size: few
V gene: TRBV5-1
J gene: TRBJ2-7
CDR3 protein: CASRYNDRTFYEQYF
CDR3 DNA: TGCGCCAGCAGATATAACGACAGGACTTTCTACGAGCAGTACTTC

D gene: TRBD2
clone size: once
V gene: TRBV9
J gene: TRBJ2-3
CDR3 protein: CASSPSSGGWVDTQYF
CDR3 DNA: TGTGCCAGCAGCCCCTCTAGCGGGGGATGGGTAGATACGCAGTATTTT

D gene: .
clone size: .
V gene: TRBV4-2
J gene: TRBJ2-2
CDR3 protein: CASSQGLSTGELFF
CDR3 DNA: TGTGCCAGCAGCCAAGGGTTGAGCACCGGGGAGCTGTTTTTT

D gene: .
clone size: .
V gene: TRBV7-9
J gene: TRBJ2-5
CDR3 protein: CASSSGQGSGSTQYF
CDR3 DNA: TGTGCCAGCAGCTCAGGGCAAGGGTCCGGATCTACCCAGTACTTC

D gene: TRBD1
clone size: .
V gene: TRBV18
J gene: TRBJ1-4
CDR3 protein: CASSSGQGMGEKLFF
CDR3 DNA: TGTGCCAGCTCATCGGGACAGGGGATGGGTGAAAAACTGTTTTTT

D gene: TRBD1
clone size: .
V gene: TRBV9
J gene: TRBJ1-4
CDR3 protein: CASSVTRDRDNEKLFF
CDR3 DNA: TGTGCCAGCAGCGTGACCCGGGACAGGGATAATGAAAAACTGTTTTTT

D gene: TRBD1
clone size: .
V gene: TRBV4-1
J gene: TRBJ1-2
CDR3 protein: CASSQVGTGNYGYTF
CDR3 DNA: TGCGCCAGCAGCCAAGTAGGGACAGGAAACTATGGCTACACCTTC

D gene: TRBD1
clone size: once
V gene: TRBV11-2
J gene: TRBJ1-4
CDR3 protein: CASSPGGPNEKLFF
CDR3 DNA: TGTGCCAGCAGTCCAGGGGGCCCTAATGAAAAACTGTTTTTT

D gene: .
clone size: .
V gene: TRBV5-1
J gene: TRBJ2-1
CDR3 protein: CASTLEGVYNEQFF
CDR3 DNA: TGCGCCAGCACCTTGGAGGGGGTCTACAATGAGCAGTTCTTC

D gene: .
clone size: few
V gene: TRBV14
J gene: TRBJ1-6
CDR3 protein: CASSLWDGSSYNSPLHF
CDR3 DNA: TGTGCCAGCAGCCTGTGGGACGGGAGCTCCTATAATTCACCCCTCCACTTT

D gene: .
clone size: once
V gene: TRBV6-5
J gene: TRBJ2-3
CDR3 protein: CASSDRGLSTDTQYF
CDR3 DNA: TGTGCCAGCAGCGATCGAGGACTTAGCACAGATACGCAGTATTTT

D gene: TRBD1
clone size: .
V gene: TRBV2
J gene: TRBJ1-4
CDR3 protein: CASSAYRGEKLFF
CDR3 DNA: TGTGCCAGCAGTGCTTACAGGGGTGAAAAACTGTTTTTT

D gene: TRBD1
clone size: .
V gene: TRBV5-1
J gene: TRBJ1-1
CDR3 protein: CASSLGLGAGGEAFF
CDR3 DNA: TGCGCCAGCAGCTTGGGCCTCGGGGCAGGGGGTGAAGCTTTCTTT

D gene: TRBD1
clone size: .
V gene: TRBV30
J gene: TRBJ2-7
CDR3 protein: CAWGPTGFGEQYF
CDR3 DNA: TGTGCCTGGGGCCCGACAGGGTTCGGGGAGCAGTACTTC

D gene: .
clone size: .
V gene: TRBV27
J gene: TRBJ2-7
CDR3 protein: CATNGGPSYEQYF
CDR3 DNA: TGTGCCACCAACGGGGGGCCCTCCTACGAGCAGTACTTC

D gene: .
clone size: once
V gene: TRBV19
J gene: TRBJ2-1
CDR3 protein: CASSMRPPGEQFF
CDR3 DNA: TGTGCCAGTAGTATGAGGCCCCCCGGTGAGCAGTTCTTC

D gene: .
clone size: .
V gene: TRBV4-2
J gene: TRBJ2-2
CDR3 protein: CASSQDRAGIRELFF
CDR3 DNA: TGTGCCAGCAGCCAAGATCGCGCGGGGATCCGGGAGCTGTTTTTT

D gene: TRBD1
clone size: .
V gene: TRBV6-2/TRBV6-3
J gene: TRBJ1-2
CDR3 protein: CASSPDRSLGYTF
CDR3 DNA: TGTGCCAGCAGCCCGGACAGGAGTCTTGGCTACACCTTC

D gene: .
clone size: .
V gene: TRBV30
J gene: TRBJ2-7
CDR3 protein: CAWSVASYEQYF
CDR3 DNA: TGTGCCTGGAGTGTAGCCTCCTACGAGCAGTACTTC